One T cell receptor beta chain is described in this entry. Its antigen is still unknown. No clone much larger than this one lies a single base away; base qualities are absent. The germline ends are 12 bases apart after V is trimmed by 4 bases and J by 5 bases. The germline V gene (reference sequence) specifies SGHNT as CDR1 and YYREEE as CDR2. The CDR3 covers 14 residues, taking in both the cysteine and the phenylalanine. Here the CDR3 DNA is all that survives: 42 bases in frame from base 1. These data come from a study of sequential checkpoint blockade in melanoma (dated 2019 in TCRdb). For context, the study as a whole: Patients were assigned by 1:1 randomization to either first-line nivolumab followed by ipilimumab (arm A) or ipilimumab followed by nivolumab (arm B). Maintenance nivolumab came after both trial sequences.

The immunoSEQ Assay was used to immunosequence TCRbeta CDR3 regions from genomic DNA. Genomic DNA was amplified by bias-controlled multiplex PCR before high-throughput sequencing. Regarding the original processing steps: To quantify the absolute abundance of each unique TCRbeta CDR3 region, the sequences were collapsed and filtered. Clonality, defined as 1 minus Pielou's evenness, was calculated using productive rearrangements only. Clones with significantly greater frequencies in on-treatment versus baseline samples were identified using a previously published method. Entries here come from immuneACCESS through TCRdb and include only in-frame sequences with V and J called. Some clones fail to appear in such tables; in the studies checked, an unresolved V gene covers under half of the shortfall, and the cause of the remainder is unknown. That table furnishes V, J and clone size, whereas the DNA furnished D and trimming. A total of about 13,000 clones appear in this sample, approximately 78% of them only once. The ten most abundant clones make up 30% to 40% of the sample.

Interpreted using the paper, the treatment or condition label stands for: randomized to nivolumab then ipilimumab (arm A) or the reverse (arm B). No trial patient had received prior DNA-damaging chemotherapy. Thawed PBMCs were sorted on a FACS Aria II flow cytometer to isolate live CD3+CD8+ cells negative for CD19 and CD56. Samples were obtained from patients with melanoma enrolled in CheckMate 064, a randomized, open-label phase II trial of sequential checkpoint blockade. Peripheral blood mononuclear cells were collected by leukapheresis, purified using Ficoll-Paque, and frozen in human serum containing roughly 9.1% DMSO. Immediately after sorting, the purity of sorted blood CD3+CD8+ cells was verified to be >95%, after which DNA was extracted. On the study overall, not on this receptor specifically: Validation of the response-prediction model combining TCR metrics and mutation burden is needed in larger, independent patient cohorts.

In this chain, TRBV5-4 is recombined with TRBJ2-2; the D region possibly corresponds to TRBD2 (6 bases align). This specimen consisted of CD8+ T cells sorted from blood (inferred from file names), obtained from a patient given nivolumab and ipilimumab in sequence. The clonotype comes from a human donor with melanoma. The CDR3 loop reads CASSPIAGTGELFF. The bases are TGTGCCAGCAGCCCCATCGCGGGAACCGGGGAGCTGTTTTTT.